This T cell receptor (beta chain) was sequenced in a study of Graves' ophthalmopathy and Graves' hyperthyroidism. The CDR3 has 12 amino acids. V dropped 6 bases and J dropped 7 bases, with 15 bases sitting between them. The V gene's germline CDR1 is SQVTM and CDR2 ANQGSEA. Researchers took RNA transcripts and amplified TCR beta CDR3 regions from them. Scientists carried out first-round RT-PCR using HTBI primers and then a second-round multiplex PCR. TCRdb recomputed calls from the multiplex PCR reads with MiXCR, one row per CDR3 protein. The sample lists about 390,000 distinct CDR3 sequences, approximately 17% occurring once. In this sample, this clonotype turned up many times.

V is TRBV29-1 and J is TRBJ2-5; D might be TRBD1 (5 bases). The receptor comes from an adult woman with stable Graves' hyperthyroidism. The sequencing input was peripheral blood. The CDR3 sequence: CSVVSGWGTQYF. Written as DNA, the CDR3 is TGCAGCGTGGTTTCAGGGTGGGGGACCCAGTACTTC.